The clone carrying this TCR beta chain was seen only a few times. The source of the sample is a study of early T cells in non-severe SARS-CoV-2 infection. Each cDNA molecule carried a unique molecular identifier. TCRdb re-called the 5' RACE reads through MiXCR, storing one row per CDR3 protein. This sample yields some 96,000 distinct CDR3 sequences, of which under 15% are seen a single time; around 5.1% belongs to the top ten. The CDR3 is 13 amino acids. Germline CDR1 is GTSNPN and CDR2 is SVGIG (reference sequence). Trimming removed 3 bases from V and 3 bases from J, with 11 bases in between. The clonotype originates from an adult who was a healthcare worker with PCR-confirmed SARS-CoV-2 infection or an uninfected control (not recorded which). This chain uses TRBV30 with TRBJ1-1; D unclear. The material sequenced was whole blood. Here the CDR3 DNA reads TGTGCCTGGAGGAGGGCAGACTACACTGAAGCTTTCTTT. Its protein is CAWRRADYTEAFF.